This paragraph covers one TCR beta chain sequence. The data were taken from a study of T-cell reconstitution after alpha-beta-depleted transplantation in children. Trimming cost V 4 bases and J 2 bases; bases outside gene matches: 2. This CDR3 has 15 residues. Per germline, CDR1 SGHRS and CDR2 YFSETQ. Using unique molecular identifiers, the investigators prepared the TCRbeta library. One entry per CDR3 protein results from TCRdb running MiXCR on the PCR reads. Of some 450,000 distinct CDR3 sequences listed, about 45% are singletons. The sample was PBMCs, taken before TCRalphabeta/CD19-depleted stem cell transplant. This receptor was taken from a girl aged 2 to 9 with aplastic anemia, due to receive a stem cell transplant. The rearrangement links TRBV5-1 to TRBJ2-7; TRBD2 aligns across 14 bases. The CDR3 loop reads CASSTGLAGAYEQYF. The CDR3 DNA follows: TGCGCCAGCAGCACGGGACTAGCGGGAGCCTACGAGCAGTACTTC.